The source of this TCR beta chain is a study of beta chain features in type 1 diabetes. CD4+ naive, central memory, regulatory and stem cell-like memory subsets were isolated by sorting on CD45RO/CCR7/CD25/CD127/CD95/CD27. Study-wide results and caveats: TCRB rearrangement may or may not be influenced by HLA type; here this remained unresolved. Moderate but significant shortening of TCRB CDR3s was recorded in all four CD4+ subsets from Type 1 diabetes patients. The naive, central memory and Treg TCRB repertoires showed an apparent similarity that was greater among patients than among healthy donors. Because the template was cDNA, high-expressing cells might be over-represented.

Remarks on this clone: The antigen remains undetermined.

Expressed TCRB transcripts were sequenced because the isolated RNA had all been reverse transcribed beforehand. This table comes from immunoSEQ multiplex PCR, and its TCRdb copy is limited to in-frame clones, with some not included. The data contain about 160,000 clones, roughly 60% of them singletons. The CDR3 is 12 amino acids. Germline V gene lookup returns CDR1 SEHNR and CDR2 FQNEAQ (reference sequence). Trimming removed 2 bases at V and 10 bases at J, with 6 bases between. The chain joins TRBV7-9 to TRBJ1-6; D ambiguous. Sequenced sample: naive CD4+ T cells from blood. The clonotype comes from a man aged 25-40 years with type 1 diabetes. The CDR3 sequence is CASSLFLSPLHF. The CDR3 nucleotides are TGTGCCAGCAGCTTATTTCTATCACCCCTCCACTTT.